This T cell receptor beta chain comes out of a study of T cell clonality in common variable immunodeficiency. Study-wide results and caveats: TCRbeta clonality was increased in CVID versus healthy controls. Fewer deletions and N-nucleotide insertions were reportedly seen in common variable immunodeficiency TCR beta sequences. What drives increased CVID clonality needs T cell subpopulation sequencing.

Equal genomic DNA amounts from CVID and control samples were sequenced. The assay was immunoSEQ multiplex PCR, and TCRdb's table has in-frame clones only and misses some. Singletons are absent from the sample, which has about 23,000 clones. This clone was detected ten times or more. Its cognate antigen is unknown. The CDR3 extends 3 residues past the end of the read, so its final part is completed from the germline J gene. Donors gave roughly 4.5 to 8 ml heparinized peripheral whole blood. This CDR3 is 15 amino acids long. CDR1 SNHLY and CDR2 FYNNEI come from the germline V gene. J lost 2 bases, V lost 7 bases, and 9 bases had no gene match.

This TCR was recovered from a human donor with common variable immunodeficiency. Sequencing was carried out using peripheral blood mononuclear cells. The V and J genes are TRBV2 and TRBJ2-3; 7 bases line up with TRBD1. CDR3 in amino acids: CASKGTAIYTDTQYF. Partial CDR3 DNA: TGTGCCAGCAAAGGGACAGCTATCTACACAGATACG.